This section outlines one TCR beta chain sequence together with its context. Its antigen remains unidentified. The V end was cut by 4 bases, the J end by 8 bases, with 9 bases between. The germline V gene encodes CDR1 MDHEN and CDR2 SYDVKM. The CDR3 spans 12 residues. Time point given: 2015-2016 season, pre-vaccination. Non-naive CD4+CXCR5+PD-1+ cTfh were sorted into ICOS+CD38+ and ICOS-CD38- fractions. Profiling relied on immunoSEQ multiplex PCR, and the TCRdb table lists in-frame clones only, not all of them. Of several thousand clones detected, over 80% appear once; the ten largest clones hold 1.5%. This record belongs to a study of follicular helper T cells after annual influenza vaccination. Background on the study: Blood was drawn on days 0, 7 and 28 after vaccination. Study outcomes and limitations: Recurrent ICOS+CD38+ cTfh clonotypes included tetramer and AIM influenza-specific ones. Day 7 ICOS+CD38+ clones later appeared mostly in ICOS-CD38- cTfh.

The specimen comprised CXCR5+ CD38- circulating T follicular helper cells from blood, sampled on the day of influenza vaccination. Subset denoted: circulating Tfh, non-naive CD4+CXCR5+PD-1+ (ICOS+CD38+ or ICOS-CD38-). The source of this sequence is an adult who received the influenza vaccine. The chain has TRBV28 and TRBJ2-1, with D perhaps TRBD1 (6 bases). In nucleotides, the CDR3 is TGTGCCAGCAGTTCATACAGGGATGAGCAGTTCTTC. This encodes CASSSYRDEQFF.